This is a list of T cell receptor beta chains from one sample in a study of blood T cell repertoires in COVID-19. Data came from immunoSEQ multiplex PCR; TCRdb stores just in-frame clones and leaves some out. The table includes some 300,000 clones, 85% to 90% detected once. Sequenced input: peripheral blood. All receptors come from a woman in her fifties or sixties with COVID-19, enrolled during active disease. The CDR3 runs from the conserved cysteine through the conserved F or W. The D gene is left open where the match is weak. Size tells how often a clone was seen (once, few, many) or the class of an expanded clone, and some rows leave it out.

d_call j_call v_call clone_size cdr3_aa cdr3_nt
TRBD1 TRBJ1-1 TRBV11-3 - CASSLDAPGTGQPEAFF TGTGCCAGCAGCTTAGATGCCCCGGGAACGGGACAGCCTGAAGCTTTCTTT
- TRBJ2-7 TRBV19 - CASSSGSGTYEQYF TGTGCCAGTAGTAGCGGTAGCGGAACCTACGAGCAGTACTTC
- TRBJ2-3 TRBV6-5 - CASTPTGHTDTQYF TGTGCCAGCACCCCTACCGGTCACACAGATACGCAGTATTTT
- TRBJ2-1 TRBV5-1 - CASSLISRWGGGFDEQFF TGCGCCAGCAGCTTGATAAGTAGGTGGGGTGGAGGATTCGATGAGCAGTTCTTC
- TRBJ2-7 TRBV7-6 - CASSPGGSYEQYF TGTGCCAGCAGCCCCGGGGGCTCCTACGAGCAGTACTTC
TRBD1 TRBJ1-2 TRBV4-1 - CASSQDRGFYGYTF TGCGCCAGCAGCCAAGACAGGGGGTTCTATGGCTACACCTTC
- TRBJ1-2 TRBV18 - CASSPLKTDGYTF TGTGCCAGCTCACCACTAAAGACAGATGGCTACACCTTC
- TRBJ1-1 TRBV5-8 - CASSFGLATEAFF TGTGCCAGCAGCTTTGGCCTGGCCACTGAAGCTTTCTTT
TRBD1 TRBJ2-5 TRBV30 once CAWRGGDRGLETQYF TGTGCCTGGAGGGGCGGGGACAGGGGGTTGGAGACCCAGTACTTC
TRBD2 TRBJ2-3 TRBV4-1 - CASSKGLAGGPSTDTQYF TGCGCCAGCAGCAAAGGCCTAGCGGGAGGGCCGAGCACAGATACGCAGTATTTT
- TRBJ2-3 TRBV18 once CASSGLITDTQYF TGTGCCAGCTCAGGCTTGATCACAGATACGCAGTATTTT
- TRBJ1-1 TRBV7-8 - CASSPRWTDGEAFF TGTGCCAGCAGCCCACGTTGGACAGACGGCGAAGCTTTCTTT
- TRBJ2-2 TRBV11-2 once CASSLGWGSNTGELFF TGTGCCAGCAGCTTAGGGTGGGGCTCGAACACCGGGGAGCTGTTTTTT
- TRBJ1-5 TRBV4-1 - CASSQAPGEPNQPQHF TGCGCCAGCAGCCAGGCCCCCGGGGAACCTAATCAGCCCCAGCATTTT
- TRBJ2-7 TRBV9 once CASSVARGGGEQYF TGTGCCAGCAGCGTAGCCCGGGGAGGGGGCGAGCAGTACTTC
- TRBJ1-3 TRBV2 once CASSESSVWGLSGNTIYF TGTGCCAGCAGTGAGTCTTCAGTCTGGGGACTCTCTGGAAACACCATATATTTT